Each of the 10 T cell receptor beta chains below was sequenced from the same sample in a study of identical twins. In TCRdb, the 5' RACE reads were re-called with MiXCR into one record per CDR3 protein. The table shows roughly 720,000 distinct CDR3 sequences, with 15% to 20% occurring only once. The sample also formed part of further work on T cells expressing NK-cell markers.

Material: PBMCs. The receptor set was obtained from a woman aged 18-29 years in good health.

The chain uses TRBV7-9 and TRBJ1-3; D is unresolved. V was pared by 6 bases and J by 4 bases, with 13 bases between. Germline assignment: CDR1 SEHNR and CDR2 FQNEAQ (reference sequence). This CDR3 is built from 14 residues. CDR3 in amino acids: CASSGDLRGNTIYF. For the CDR3, the DNA is TGTGCCAGCAGTGGCGACCTCCGGGGAAACACCATATATTTT.

This clonotype appeared a few times. The chain is built from TRBV20-1 and TRBJ2-2; a weak D match, TRBD1 (6 bases). The CDR3 is 15 residues long. V shed 6 bases and J shed 6 bases, with 20 bases lying between them. CDR1 is DFQATT and CDR2 is SNEGSKA in the germline V gene (reference sequence). This CDR3 is CSAPDSLLESGELFF. Written as DNA, the CDR3 is TGCAGTGCCCCGGACAGTCTACTAGAGTCCGGGGAGCTGTTTTTT.

The rearrangement joins TRBV7-9 to TRBJ2-7; the D gene is possibly TRBD2 (7 bases). Deletions cut 0 bases from V and 0 bases from J, with 12 bases between. Germline CDR1 is SEHNR and CDR2 is FQNEAQ (reference sequence). There are 16 residues in the CDR3. The CDR3, as DNA: TGTGCCAGCAGCTTAGCAGGGGGGGGGTTCTCCTACGAGCAGTACTTC. As protein: CASSLAGGGFSYEQYF.

The chain couples TRBV12-3 or TRBV12-4 to TRBJ2-7, with D maybe TRBD2 (7 bases). The V and J ends lost 5 bases and 4 bases respectively, with 27 bases between them. The CDR3 has 18 amino acids. CDR3 residues: CASSKGLGRGLQGYEQYF. DNA of the CDR3: TGTGCCAGCAGTAAAGGCTTGGGGCGGGGGCTACAGGGATACGAGCAGTACTTC.

The chain combines TRBV11-2 with TRBJ2-1, with D perhaps TRBD2 (5 bases). This CDR3 is built from 17 residues. The V end lost 2 bases, the J end lost 5 bases, and 19 bases lay between the germline ends. In germline, CDR1 is SGHAT, CDR2 FQNNGV. CDR3 in DNA: TGTGCCAGCAGCTTATCACCGGGAACGCAAAGAAACAATGAGCAGTTCTTC. Amino acids: CASSLSPGTQRNNEQFF.

The rearrangement uses TRBV12-3 or TRBV12-4 and TRBJ2-2; 10 bases map to TRBD1. V shed 2 bases and J 1 base; nucleotides not matched to a gene: 4. This CDR3 has 17 amino acids. CDR3: CASSLKGQGWNTGELFF. Written as DNA, the CDR3 is TGTGCCAGCAGTTTAAAGGGACAGGGGTGGAACACCGGGGAGCTGTTTTTT.

This chain connects TRBV29-1 to TRBJ2-7; the D gene is possibly TRBD2 (5 bases). The germline V gene has CDR1 SQVTM and CDR2 ANQGSEA. V was shortened by 4 bases and J by 3 bases, with 10 bases between the two germline ends. The CDR3 has 12 amino acids. The CDR3 reads CSVVPGNYEQYF. DNA of the CDR3: TGCAGCGTTGTTCCGGGAAACTACGAGCAGTACTTC.

This clonotype has a handful of counts. The chain links TRBV18 to TRBJ2-5; D is uncertain. The CDR3 consists of 14 residues. Germline loops: CDR1 KGHSH, CDR2 LQKENI. Trimming took 1 base from V and 3 from J, leaving 9 bases between them. CDR3 in amino acids: CASSPRGLEETQYF. The CDR3 nucleotides read TGTGCCAGCTCACCACGTGGCCTAGAAGAGACCCAGTACTTC.

The sample holds a few counts of this clonotype. The V call is TRBV12-3 or TRBV12-4, the J call TRBJ2-3, with 9 bases lining up with TRBD2. The CDR3 contains 14 residues. Losses at the gene ends were 10 bases for V and 4 bases for J; bases not matched to a gene: 9. CDR3 sequence: CATGPSGNADTQYF. CDR3 coding DNA: TGTGCCACGGGGCCTAGCGGGAACGCAGATACGCAGTATTTT.

This clonotype was picked up a small number of times. The rearrangement uses TRBV28 and TRBJ1-1, with TRBD1 as a possible D gene (5 bases). The CDR3 totals 13 residues. The germline gives CDR1 MDHEN, CDR2 SYDVKM. Trimming took off 7 bases at V and 6 bases at J, with 15 bases between the two ends. CDR3 sequence: CASTQAGMAEAFF. DNA of the CDR3: TGTGCCAGCACCCAGGCAGGGATGGCTGAAGCTTTCTTT.